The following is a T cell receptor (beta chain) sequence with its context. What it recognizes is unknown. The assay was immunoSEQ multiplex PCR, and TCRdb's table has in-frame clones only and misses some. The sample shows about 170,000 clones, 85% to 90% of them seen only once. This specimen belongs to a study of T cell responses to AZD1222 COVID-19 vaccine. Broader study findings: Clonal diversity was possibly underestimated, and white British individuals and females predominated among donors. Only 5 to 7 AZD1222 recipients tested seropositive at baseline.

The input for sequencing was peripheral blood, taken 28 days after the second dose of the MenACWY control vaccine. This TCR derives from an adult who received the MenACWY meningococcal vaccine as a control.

CDR3: CASSSQGAEARTF. For the CDR3, the DNA is TGTGCCAGCAGCTCCCAGGGGGCTGAGGCTCGTACCTTC. The rearrangement uses TRBV7-2 and TRBJ1-2; 8 nucleotides agree with TRBD1. Germline V gives CDR1 SGHTA, CDR2 FQGNSA. The CDR3 is made up of 13 amino acids. V dropped 4 bases and J dropped 14; count of bases not matched to a gene: 12.